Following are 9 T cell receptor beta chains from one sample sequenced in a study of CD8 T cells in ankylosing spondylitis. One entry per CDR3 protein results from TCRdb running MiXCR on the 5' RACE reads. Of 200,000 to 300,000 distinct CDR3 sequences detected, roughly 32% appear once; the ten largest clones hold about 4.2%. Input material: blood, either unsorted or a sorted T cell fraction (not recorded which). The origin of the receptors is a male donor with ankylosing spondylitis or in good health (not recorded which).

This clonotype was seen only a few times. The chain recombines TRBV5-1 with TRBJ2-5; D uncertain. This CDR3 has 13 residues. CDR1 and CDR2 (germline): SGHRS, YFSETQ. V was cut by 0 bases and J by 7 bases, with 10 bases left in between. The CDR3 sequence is CASSLDQDGTQYF. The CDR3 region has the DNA TGCGCCAGCAGCTTGGACCAAGATGGGACCCAGTACTTC.

The CDR3 region is CASSVATSGGTYNEQFF. The CDR3 coding sequence is TGTGCCAGCAGCGTTGCTACTAGCGGGGGAACCTACAATGAGCAGTTCTTC. The chain is built from TRBV9 and TRBJ2-1, with 11 bases fitting TRBD2. The ends lost 2 bases at V and 2 bases at J; junction bases unmatched: 6. In germline, CDR1 is SGDLS, CDR2 YYNGEE. This CDR3 region has 17 residues.

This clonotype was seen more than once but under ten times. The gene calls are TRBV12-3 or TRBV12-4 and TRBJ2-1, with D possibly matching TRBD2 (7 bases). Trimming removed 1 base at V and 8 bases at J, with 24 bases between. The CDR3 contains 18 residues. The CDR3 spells CASSLVRGGGGLGDEQFF. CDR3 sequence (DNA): TGTGCCAGCAGTTTAGTTAGGGGGGGAGGCGGGCTGGGGGATGAGCAGTTCTTC.

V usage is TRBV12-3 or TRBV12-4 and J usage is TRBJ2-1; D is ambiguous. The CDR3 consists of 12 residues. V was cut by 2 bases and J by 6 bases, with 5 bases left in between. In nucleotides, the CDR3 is TGTGCCAGCAGTTTATCGCCCAATGAGCAGTTCTTC. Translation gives CASSLSPNEQFF.

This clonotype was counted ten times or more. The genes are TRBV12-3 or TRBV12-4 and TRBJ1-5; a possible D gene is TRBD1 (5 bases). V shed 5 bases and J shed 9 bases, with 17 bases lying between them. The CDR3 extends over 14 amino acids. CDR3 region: CASSGEGPGGPQHF. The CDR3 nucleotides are TGTGCCAGCAGTGGCGAGGGGCCGGGAGGGCCCCAGCATTTT.

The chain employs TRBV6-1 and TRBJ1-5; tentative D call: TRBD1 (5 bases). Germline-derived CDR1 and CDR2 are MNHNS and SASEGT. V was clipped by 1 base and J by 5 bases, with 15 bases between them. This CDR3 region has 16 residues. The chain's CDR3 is CASSEEGVSRYQPQHF. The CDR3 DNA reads TGTGCCAGCAGTGAAGAAGGGGTATCACGATATCAGCCCCAGCATTTT.

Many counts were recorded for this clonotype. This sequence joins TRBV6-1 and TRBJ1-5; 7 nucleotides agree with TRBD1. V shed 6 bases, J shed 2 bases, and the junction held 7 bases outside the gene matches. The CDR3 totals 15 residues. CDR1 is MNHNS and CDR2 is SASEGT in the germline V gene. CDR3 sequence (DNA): TGTGCCAGCAGCCTGACAGGGAGTGGCAATCAGCCCCAGCATTTT. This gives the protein CASSLTGSGNQPQHF.

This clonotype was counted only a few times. CDR3 protein: CASSQTYQETQYF. The CDR3, as DNA: TGTGCCAGCAGCCAAACGTACCAAGAGACCCAGTACTTC. The rearrangement uses TRBV4-2 and TRBJ2-5; D ambiguous. V lost 2 bases and J lost 0, with 4 bases in between. CDR3 length: 13 residues. CDR1 LGHNA and CDR2 YNFKEQ come from the germline V gene.

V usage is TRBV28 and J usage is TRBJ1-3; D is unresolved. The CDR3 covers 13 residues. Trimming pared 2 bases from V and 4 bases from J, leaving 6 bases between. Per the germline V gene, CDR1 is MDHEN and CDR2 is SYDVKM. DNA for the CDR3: TGTGCCAGCAGTTTACTTCAGGGAAACACCATATATTTT. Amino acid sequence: CASSLLQGNTIYF.